What follows is one T cell receptor beta chain and its context. Original data processing: For nucleated cells, counts were estimated from reference gene primer amplification. Generated by immunoSEQ multiplex PCR, the TCRdb table keeps only in-frame clones and is missing some. From that table come the V and J calls and clone size; the DNA was used to work out D and trimming. Here the sample spans around 200,000 clones, 75% to 90% being singletons. The source of the sample is a study of blood T cell repertoires in COVID-19. The wider study: Acute and convalescent COVID-19 samples came from the United States, Italy and Spain. The analysed material was cDNA or gDNA that came from T cells, B-cell-depleted T cells, or PBMCs.

V lost 2 bases, J lost 5 bases, and 16 bases lay in between. Per the germline V gene, CDR1 is MNHEY and CDR2 is SMNVEV (reference sequence). The CDR3 is made up of 15 amino acids. The specimen was peripheral blood. The chain joins TRBV27 to TRBJ2-7; no clear D. This clonotype was obtained from a man aged 40-49 years with acute or convalescent COVID-19. CDR3 in amino acids: CASSLAQTSRNEQYF. DNA of the CDR3: TGTGCCAGCAGTTTAGCACAGACCTCCCGAAACGAGCAGTACTTC.